One and the same sample provided the 23 T cell receptor beta chains below, sequenced in a study of response to subunit inactivated influenza vaccine. TCRdb ran MiXCR on the RT-PCR reads and lists one entry per CDR3 protein. Of about 530,000 distinct CDR3 sequences detected, over 10% appear once; the ten largest clones hold around 13%. The sequences come from PBMCs from blood, collected 35 to 45 days after vaccination. These receptors were collected from a man aged 50-59 years who received an inactivated influenza vaccine.

The V call is TRBV7-2, the J call TRBJ2-1, with D unresolved. The CDR3 has 13 residues. The V gene's germline CDR1 is SGHTA and CDR2 FQGNSA. The ends were cut back, 5 bases at V and 9 bases at J, with 14 bases in the middle. The CDR3 reads CASSTSPSGEQFF. The CDR3 bases are TGTGCCAGCAGCACCTCGCCTAGTGGTGAGCAGTTCTTC. The variable domain in full, completed from reference TRBV7-2 and TRBJ2-1, reads GAGVSQSPSNKVTEKGKDVELRCDPISGHTALYWYRQSLGQGLEFLIYFQGNSAPDKSGLPSDRFSAERTGGSVSTLTIQRTQQEDSAVYLCASSTSPSGEQFFGPGTRLTVL.

This clonotype came up many times. The V gene is TRBV20-1, the J gene TRBJ1-2; 7 nucleotides agree with TRBD1. This CDR3 region has 13 residues. Germline lookup yields CDR1 DFQATT and CDR2 SNEGSKA (reference sequence). The V gene end was trimmed by 6 bases and the J gene end by 3 bases; junction bases not matched to a gene: 7. Here the CDR3 reads CSAAQGRYYGYTF. Here the CDR3 DNA reads TGCAGTGCAGCACAGGGGCGCTACTATGGCTACACCTTC.

The table lists this clonotype with many counts. The rearrangement joins TRBV29-1 to TRBJ2-5, with D perhaps matching TRBD2 (6 bases). Per germline, CDR1 SQVTM and CDR2 ANQGSEA. This CDR3 contains 13 residues. Trimming left V 2 bases short and J 5 bases short, with 12 bases between. CDR3 region: CSVEFGSLETQYF. CDR3 in DNA: TGCAGCGTTGAATTCGGGAGCCTCGAGACCCAGTACTTC.

The V gene is TRBV19, the J gene TRBJ1-2; a weak D match, TRBD1 (5 bases). CDR1 and CDR2 from the germline V gene are LNHDA and SQIVND (reference sequence). The CDR3 contains 13 residues. Deletions cut 9 bases from V and 0 bases from J, with 11 bases between. The DNA for the CDR3 is TGTGCCAGCCGGGACCTAGCTAACTATGGCTACACCTTC. Translation gives CASRDLANYGYTF.

This clonotype has a handful of counts. The rearrangement joins TRBV12-3 or TRBV12-4 to TRBJ1-5; D ambiguous. The CDR3 covers 13 residues. Trimming removed 2 bases from V and 5 bases from J, with 7 bases in between. The DNA of the CDR3 is TGTGCCAGCAGTTTAACCACTTATCAGCCCCAGCATTTT. This translates into CASSLTTYQPQHF.

The genes are TRBV9 and TRBJ2-1; 8 nucleotides align to TRBD1. Germline V gene sequence: CDR1 SGDLS, CDR2 YYNGEE. Trimming took 0 bases from V and 7 from J; bases not matched to a gene: 6. The CDR3 sequence is 15 residues long. Here the CDR3 reads CASSVDGTGTNEQFF. The DNA for the CDR3 is TGTGCCAGCAGCGTAGACGGGACAGGCACTAATGAGCAGTTCTTC.

This clonotype was seen ten or more times. The rearrangement joins TRBV5-1 to TRBJ2-3, with 8 positions matching TRBD1. The V gene end was trimmed by 4 bases and the J gene end by 2 bases; junction bases not matched to a gene: 6. CDR1 is SGHRS and CDR2 is YFSETQ in the germline V gene. The CDR3 consists of 15 residues. DNA of the CDR3: TGCGCCAGCAGCCAGGGACAGGCAAACACAGATACGCAGTATTTT. It yields the protein CASSQGQANTDTQYF.

A word on this clonotype: This may be a read error: a much more frequent sequence differs by one nucleotide. The CDR3 coding sequence is TGTGCCAGCAGTTTTTTTAGCAATCAGCCCCAGCATTTT. The encoded protein is CASSFFSNQPQHF. This sequence joins TRBV12-3 or TRBV12-4 and TRBJ1-5; D uncertain. V was cut by 3 bases and J by 0 bases, with 3 bases left in between. The CDR3 loop spans 13 amino acids.

V usage is TRBV20-1 and J usage is TRBJ2-5; 9 nucleotides match TRBD2. Germline V gene lookup returns CDR1 DFQATT and CDR2 SNEGSKA (reference sequence). Trimming took 0 bases from V and 4 from J; bases not matched to a gene: 6. The CDR3 runs 15 residues. CDR3 bases: TGCAGTGCTAGAGATGGCGGGAGGGCCAGAGAGACCCAGTACTTC. It yields the protein CSARDGGRARETQYF.

J is TRBJ2-5 and V is TRBV5-1, with TRBD1 identical over 7 bases. The V gene's germline CDR1 is SGHRS and CDR2 YFSETQ. J lost 4 bases, V lost 5 bases, and 8 bases had no gene match. There are 14 residues in the CDR3. CDR3 in amino acids: CASSSGTDGETQYF. The CDR3 coding sequence is TGCGCCAGCAGTTCAGGGACAGATGGAGAGACCCAGTACTTC. Looking up the rest from reference TRBV5-1 and TRBJ2-5 gives the full variable domain: KAGVTQTPRYLIKTRGQQVTLSCSPISGHRSVSWYQQTPGQGLQFLFEYFSETQRNKGNFPGRFSGRQFSNSRSEMNVSTLELGDSALYLCASSSGTDGETQYFGPGTRLLVL.

This chain connects TRBV20-1 to TRBJ2-5; a possible D gene is TRBD2 (6 bases). V shed 6 bases and J shed 5 bases, with 16 bases lying between them. The germline CDR1 and CDR2 sequences are DFQATT and SNEGSKA (reference sequence). This CDR3 spans 13 amino acids. The CDR3 nucleotides are TGCAGTGCCAGCTCATCGGGAGCCGAGACCCAGTACTTC. The encoded protein is CSASSSGAETQYF.

This sequence joins TRBV5-1 and TRBJ2-1; 7 bases align to TRBD2. The germline V gene has CDR1 SGHRS and CDR2 YFSETQ. The CDR3 has 18 amino acids. V was pared by 0 bases and J by 6 bases, with 15 bases of the junction left unmatched. The CDR3 region has the DNA TGCGCCAGCAGCTTGGCCTTCTCAGGGAGGGGAAATTTCAATGAGCAGTTCTTC. Protein product: CASSLAFSGRGNFNEQFF.

This clonotype was seen at least ten times. CDR3 amino acids: CASSYSILASYEQYF. The CDR3 DNA follows: TGTGCCAGCAGTTACTCGATTTTAGCCTCCTACGAGCAGTACTTC. The rearrangement uses TRBV6-5 and TRBJ2-7; D not certain. The CDR3 is made up of 15 amino acids. Between the trimmed V and J ends, which lost 0 bases and 0 bases, there was a span of 9 bases. CDR1 is MNHEY, CDR2 SVGAGI, per germline.

The CDR3 is CAISERQLLSYEQYF. As DNA, the CDR3 is TGTGCCATCAGTGAGAGACAGTTACTCTCCTACGAGCAGTACTTC. The chain is built from TRBV10-3 and TRBJ2-7, with D tentatively TRBD1 (5 bases). Germline values: CDR1 ENHRY, CDR2 SYGVKD. V dropped 2 bases and J dropped 0 bases, with 11 bases sitting between them. The CDR3 is made up of 15 amino acids.

The chain uses TRBV4-3 and TRBJ2-1; TRBD1 is a possible D gene (5 bases). V was shortened by 2 bases and J by 12 bases, with 11 bases between the two germline ends. Germline CDR1 is LGHNA and CDR2 is YSLEER. The CDR3 is 12 amino acids. CDR3 nucleotides: TGCGCCAGCAGCCAACAGGGAACGGGGCAGTTCTTC. Translating gives CASSQQGTGQFF.

The V and J genes are TRBV4-2 and TRBJ1-1; D call uncertain. The CDR3 runs 15 residues. The V and J ends lost 0 bases and 2 bases respectively, with 10 bases between them. Germline V gene sequence: CDR1 LGHNA, CDR2 YNFKEQ. CDR3 DNA: TGTGCCAGCAGCCAAGATCTTGATCTTAACACTGAAGCTTTCTTT. Translation gives CASSQDLDLNTEAFF.

This clonotype has just a few counts. The chain uses TRBV9 and TRBJ2-3; 7 bases map to TRBD1. This CDR3 spans 15 amino acids. Germline V gene data show CDR1 as SGDLS and CDR2 as YYNGEE. Trimming removed 1 base from V and 4 bases from J; junction bases left unmatched: 6. CDR3 bases: TGTGCCAGCAGCGTAAACAGGGGATCGTCAGATACGCAGTATTTT. This encodes CASSVNRGSSDTQYF.

This clonotype was detected many times. V and J are TRBV4-2 and TRBJ1-2; unclear D gene. This CDR3 comprises 18 residues. Trimming shortened V by 1 base and J by 1 base, and 19 bases separated the two germline ends. Germline V gene lookup returns CDR1 LGHNA and CDR2 YNFKEQ. The CDR3 loop reads CASSQVGRTHHLNYGYTF. CDR3 nucleotide sequence: TGTGCCAGCAGCCAAGTCGGCCGGACGCATCATCTTAACTATGGCTACACCTTC.

This clonotype was detected a few times. The J gene is TRBJ2-7, the V gene TRBV6-2 or TRBV6-3; the match to TRBD1 covers 8 bases. The CDR3 loop spans 16 amino acids. CDR1 is MNHEY and CDR2 is SVGEGT in the germline V gene. Germline trimming cut 7 bases from V and 9 bases from J; bases unmatched to any gene: 20. The CDR3 loop reads CASTDPGTGVLGGQYF. CDR3 in DNA: TGTGCCAGCACCGATCCCGGGACAGGCGTACTAGGAGGGCAGTACTTC.

The chain is built from TRBV12-3 or TRBV12-4 and TRBJ1-1, with D maybe TRBD1 (6 bases). This CDR3 is built from 14 residues. Trimming removed 6 bases from V and 5 bases from J, with 16 bases in between. The CDR3 protein is CASSPLTGRTEAFF. The DNA of the CDR3 is TGTGCCAGCAGCCCTTTAACAGGGCGGACTGAAGCTTTCTTT.

V and J are TRBV7-9 and TRBJ2-7, with D possibly matching TRBD2 (5 bases). The CDR3 contains 15 residues. The germline V gene has CDR1 SEHNR and CDR2 FQNEAQ (reference sequence). The V and J ends lost 4 bases and 2 bases respectively, with 15 bases between them. DNA of the CDR3: TGTGCCAGCAGCTCGAGGGTCTTTGGTGCCTACGAGCAGTACTTC. Translating it yields CASSSRVFGAYEQYF.

This clonotype was found many times. The V and J genes are TRBV6-5 and TRBJ2-7; D is uncertain. V lost 1 base and J 2 bases, leaving 3 bases between the germline ends. This CDR3 has 12 residues. Per germline, CDR1 MNHEY and CDR2 SVGAGI. The CDR3 reads CASSYYPYEQYF. For the CDR3, the DNA is TGTGCCAGCAGTTACTATCCCTACGAGCAGTACTTC.

This clonotype has just a few counts. This chain uses TRBV24-1 with TRBJ2-1; D ambiguous. The germline V and J ends were trimmed by 3 bases and 5 bases, with 16 bases remaining between them. CDR1 is KGHDR and CDR2 is SFDVKD in the germline V gene. CDR3 length: 16 residues. The CDR3 DNA is TGTGCCACCAGTGATGGTCAGTCCTCCTACCACAATGAGCAGTTCTTC. The encoded protein is CATSDGQSSYHNEQFF.